The 18 T cell receptor beta chains below all came from one sample that was sequenced in a study of early T cells in non-severe SARS-CoV-2 infection (dated by TCRdb to the early 2020s). Receptor amplification or capture employed 5' RACE. Sequencing relied on a NextSeq 500. TCRdb's own reprocessing of the public reads used fastp at Q25 and MiXCR and kept productive beta chains. Rows matching on CDR3 protein sequence are summarized as one entry with the most common DNA and genes. The sample table contains just under 60,000 distinct CDR3 sequences; only one count was recorded for around 9.3% of them. Together, the top ten hold 17% of the sample. The sequenced sample consisted of whole blood. The receptors were sampled from an adult who was a healthcare worker with PCR-confirmed SARS-CoV-2 infection or an uninfected control (not recorded which).

The sample holds many counts of this clonotype. The rearrangement uses TRBV6-2 or TRBV6-3 and TRBJ2-1; 7 bases align to TRBD1. The junction had 9 bases not matched to a gene; V was cut back by 6 bases and J by 7 bases. Germline loops: CDR1 MNHEY, CDR2 SVGEGT. The CDR3 length is 14 residues. The CDR3 DNA reads as TGTGCCAGCAGGCACACAGGGGCGCGGAATGAGCAGTTCTTC. It codes for CASRHTGARNEQFF.

The V and J genes are TRBV28 and TRBJ2-3; TRBD2 matches at 16 bases. There are 18 residues in the CDR3. Germline V gene lookup returns CDR1 MDHEN and CDR2 SYDVKM. J was trimmed by 6 bases and V by 3 bases; bases with no gene match: 9. The CDR3 protein is CASSFPPGLAGGSDTQYF. The CDR3 bases are TGTGCCAGCAGTTTTCCGCCGGGACTAGCGGGAGGGAGCGATACGCAGTATTTT.

This clonotype was seen a few times. The chain uses TRBV28 and TRBJ2-2; 10 nucleotides match TRBD2. J lost 6 bases, V lost 7 bases, and 11 bases had no gene match. CDR1 MDHEN and CDR2 SYDVKM come from the germline V gene. The CDR3 sequence is 16 residues long. CDR3 nucleotides: TGTGCCAGCAACCCCACTAGCGGGACGGGCTCCGGGGAGCTGTTTTTT. This sequence encodes CASNPTSGTGSGELFF. Combining the CDR3 with reference TRBV28 and TRBJ2-2 gives the whole variable domain DVKVTQSSRYLVKRTGEKVFLECVQDMDHENMFWYRQDPGLGLRLIYFSYDVKMKEKGDIPEGYSVSREKKERFSLILESASTNQTSMYLCASNPTSGTGSGELFFGEGSRLTVL.

This clonotype was seen at least ten times. The chain combines TRBV20-1 with TRBJ2-3; D is tentatively TRBD1 or TRBD2 (5 bases each). The CDR3 sequence is 15 residues long. Germline values: CDR1 DFQATT, CDR2 SNEGSKA (reference sequence). The germline V and J ends were trimmed by 4 bases and 3 bases, with 17 bases remaining between them. The DNA of the CDR3 is TGCAGTGCTAAGGAGGCAGGGTTATCTACAGATACGCAGTATTTT. It translates to CSAKEAGLSTDTQYF.

This clonotype was seen a few times. This rearrangement joins TRBV6-2 or TRBV6-3 to TRBJ1-1; 7 nucleotides match TRBD1. There are 17 residues in the CDR3. Germline values: CDR1 MNHEY, CDR2 SVGEGT. Germline trimming cut 8 bases from V and 2 bases from J; bases unmatched to any gene: 17. The CDR3 sequence is CASFPVLLRGINTEAFF. The CDR3 region has the DNA TGTGCCAGCTTCCCCGTACTCCTCAGGGGGATCAACACTGAAGCTTTCTTT.

There are many counts of this clonotype. The chain has TRBV20-1 and TRBJ2-1; D gene uncertain. Trimming pared 3 bases from V and 9 bases from J, leaving 12 bases between. Germline CDR1 DFQATT, CDR2 SNEGSKA (reference sequence). This CDR3 is built from 12 residues. CDR3 nucleotide sequence: TGCAGTGCTAGCCACCGCCTAGGTGAGCAGTTCTTC. Amino acids: CSASHRLGEQFF.

The sample holds many counts of this clonotype. The chain uses TRBV23-1 and TRBJ2-1; D is possibly TRBD2 (6 bases). TRBV23-1 is annotated as an ORF whose role is uncertain. The CDR3 consists of 13 residues. V gave up 5 bases and J gave up 8 bases, with 13 bases separating them. The CDR3 loop is CASSARGSDEQFF. The CDR3 DNA reads TGCGCCAGCAGTGCCCGGGGGTCGGATGAGCAGTTCTTC.

This clonotype showed up just a few times. The V gene is TRBV14, the J gene TRBJ1-5; D is unresolved. Germline V gene lookup returns CDR1 SGHDN and CDR2 FVKESK. V was trimmed by 1 base and J by 6 bases, leaving 7 bases between them. This CDR3 contains 13 residues. CDR3 in amino acids: CASSQGEGQPQHF. Here the CDR3 DNA reads TGTGCCAGCAGCCAAGGGGAAGGTCAGCCCCAGCATTTT.

In its sample, this clonotype was seen many times. The chain carries TRBV28 and TRBJ1-2, with a possible D match to TRBD1 (6 bases). Trimming took off 3 bases at V and 4 bases at J, with 18 bases between the two ends. Per germline, CDR1 MDHEN and CDR2 SYDVKM. The length of the CDR3 is 16 residues. As DNA, the CDR3 is TGTGCCAGCAGTTTTAGGCGACAGGCGACATTCTATGGCTACACCTTC. The encoded protein is CASSFRRQATFYGYTF.

This clonotype was found many times. This rearrangement joins TRBV6-5 to TRBJ1-2, with 8 bases identical to TRBD1. The germline V gene encodes CDR1 MNHEY and CDR2 SVGAGI. Unmatched junction bases numbered 10, after V lost 6 bases and J lost 7 bases. This CDR3 contains 14 residues. This CDR3 reads CASRTGGTGGGYTF. The CDR3 region has the DNA TGTGCCAGCAGAACTGGGGGGACAGGCGGTGGCTACACCTTC.

The chain combines TRBV6-2 or TRBV6-3 with TRBJ1-1; tentatively, D is TRBD1 (6 bases). Per the germline V gene, CDR1 is MNHEY and CDR2 is SVGEGT. V was pared by 4 bases and J by 11 bases, with 14 bases between. The CDR3 is 12 residues long. The CDR3 loop is CASSFSRGTAFF. CDR3 nucleotides: TGTGCCAGCAGTTTCTCCAGGGGTACTGCTTTCTTT.

The gene calls are TRBV19 and TRBJ1-5; possibly TRBD1 for D (6 bases). The CDR3 runs to 16 residues. Germline CDR1 is LNHDA and CDR2 is SQIVND (reference sequence). Trimming cost V 0 bases and J 2 bases, with 11 bases left between them. CDR3 in DNA: TGTGCCAGTAGTATAGATACGGCAGGGGGCAATCAGCCCCAGCATTTT. This sequence encodes CASSIDTAGGNQPQHF.

J is TRBJ2-3 and V is TRBV10-3; D may be TRBD1 (6 bases). This CDR3 is 14 amino acids long. The germline V and J ends were trimmed by 5 bases and 6 bases, with 15 bases remaining between them. Germline CDR1 and CDR2: ENHRY and SYGVKD. In DNA, the CDR3 is TGTGCCATCAGTAGCGGTCAAGGGGGTGATACGCAGTATTTT. This translates into CAISSGQGGDTQYF.

The rearrangement joins TRBV29-1 to TRBJ1-5; 7 bases are shared with TRBD1. J gave up 3 bases and V 7 bases, and 6 bases lay outside the gene matches. The CDR3 totals 13 residues. Germline V lookup: CDR1 SQVTM, CDR2 ANQGSEA. In DNA, the CDR3 is TGCAGCGCAGGGACAGCGCCCAATCAGCCCCAGCATTTT. Translated: CSAGTAPNQPQHF.

This clonotype was seen a handful of times. V and J are TRBV12-3 or TRBV12-4 and TRBJ2-2, with 16 nucleotides matching TRBD2. The CDR3 is 17 amino acids. V lost 1 base, J lost 6 bases, and 2 bases stayed unmatched. The DNA for the CDR3 is TGTGCCAGCAGTTTAGGGGGACTAGCGGGAGGGCCCGGGGAGCTGTTTTTT. It encodes CASSLGGLAGGPGELFF.

The chain employs TRBV10-3 and TRBJ2-1; D is uncertain. The length of the CDR3 is 11 residues. Germline-derived CDR1 and CDR2 are ENHRY and SYGVKD. The ends were cut back, 1 base at V and 10 bases at J, with 5 bases in the middle. CDR3 loop: CAISELGEQFF. The CDR3 nucleotides are TGTGCCATCAGTGAGTTGGGAGAGCAGTTCTTC.

This clonotype showed up just a few times. V and J are TRBV6-6 and TRBJ1-1, with TRBD1 matching over 7 bases. This CDR3 region has 13 residues. Germline V gives CDR1 MNHNY, CDR2 SVGAGI (reference sequence). The trim removed 4 bases at V and 5 bases at J, leaving 4 bases unmatched. CDR3 residues: CASSSTGETEAFF. The CDR3, as DNA: TGTGCCAGCAGTTCTACAGGGGAAACTGAAGCTTTCTTT.

This clonotype was recorded at least ten times. The CDR3 spells CASRFRTSAKNIQYF. The CDR3 nucleotides read TGTGCCAGCAGGTTCCGGACTAGCGCTAAAAACATTCAGTACTTC. The chain combines TRBV28 with TRBJ2-4; 9 bases agree with TRBD2. Germline CDR1 and CDR2: MDHEN and SYDVKM. The V and J ends lost 6 bases and 4 bases, in that order; junction bases with no gene match: 7. This CDR3 region has 15 residues.